A selection of T cell receptor beta chains follows, all from one sample in a study of OX40 agonist ivuxolimab in advanced cancers. Clones were sequenced by immunoSEQ multiplex PCR, and TCRdb holds only the in-frame ones, with some missing. This sample has around 81,000 clones, with around 80% found just once. Specimen: CD4+ or CD8+ T cells sorted from blood, collected in a trial of the OX40 agonist ivuxolimab. All receptors come from an adult with an advanced solid tumor such as melanoma, head and neck, liver or kidney cancer. CDR3s include the opening cysteine and the closing phenylalanine or tryptophan. The D gene is left open where the match is weak. Where a row states a size, it is once, few, many or the class of an expanded clone; other rows omit it.

clone size,J gene,D gene,V gene,CDR3 protein,CDR3 DNA
.,TRBJ2-7,TRBD2,TRBV29-1,CSVSLAGTSGRLSYEQYF,TGCAGCGTTTCCCTAGCCGGGACTAGCGGGAGGCTCTCCTACGAGCAGTACTTC
.,TRBJ2-2,.,TRBV9,CASNRDTGELFF,TGTGCCAGCAACAGGGACACCGGGGAGCTGTTTTTT
.,TRBJ2-7,TRBD1,TRBV10-3,CAISPSDRPTYEQYF,TGTGCCATCAGTCCCTCGGACAGGCCCACCTACGAGCAGTACTTC
.,TRBJ2-6,TRBD1,TRBV28,CASSHIQGANSGANVLTF,TGTGCCAGCAGTCACATACAGGGGGCCAACTCTGGGGCCAACGTCCTGACTTTC
.,TRBJ1-5,.,TRBV19,CASSTDSNQPQHF,TGTGCCAGTAGTACGGATAGCAATCAGCCCCAGCATTTT
.,TRBJ1-3,.,TRBV18,CASSPNRESGNTIYF,TGTGCCAGCTCACCCAACAGGGAGAGTGGAAACACCATATATTTT
.,TRBJ2-1,.,TRBV19,CASSIKREQFF,TGTGCCAGTAGTATAAAAAGGGAGCAGTTCTTC
few,TRBJ2-1,.,TRBV21-1,CPAAKGGDHEQFF,TGCCCAGCAGCAAAGGGGGGGGACCATGAGCAGTTCTTC
.,TRBJ2-2,.,TRBV6-5,CASSHTGELFF,TGTGCCAGCAGTCATACCGGGGAGCTGTTTTTT
.,TRBJ2-7,TRBD1,TRBV6-5,CASSMPGTGGREQYF,TGTGCCAGCAGTATGCCCGGGACAGGGGGCAGAGAGCAGTACTTC
.,TRBJ2-4,.,TRBV2,CASSESPVHIQYF,TGTGCCAGCAGTGAGAGCCCAGTACACATTCAGTACTTC
.,TRBJ1-3,.,TRBV7-2,CASSPRASSGNTIYF,TGTGCCAGCAGCCCCCGGGCATCCTCTGGAAACACCATATATTTT
.,TRBJ1-5,.,TRBV6-6,CASRLQGSQPQHF,TGTGCCAGCAGGCTACAGGGATCCCAGCCCCAGCATTTT
few,TRBJ2-4,.,TRBV21-1,CASSNPDRGNIQYF,TGTGCCAGCAGCAACCCGGACAGGGGCAACATTCAGTACTTC
.,TRBJ2-1,TRBD1,TRBV7-9,CASSAPRGQDGPHEQFF,TGTGCCAGCAGCGCACCCCGGGGACAGGACGGACCCCATGAGCAGTTCTTC
few,TRBJ2-2,.,TRBV9,CASSARTQGTTGELFF,TGTGCCAGCAGCGCCCGAACCCAGGGGACCACCGGGGAGCTGTTTTTT
once,TRBJ1-1,.,TRBV6-5,CASSYRNTEAFF,TGTGCCAGCAGTTACAGAAACACTGAAGCTTTCTTT
few,TRBJ2-3,.,TRBV29-1,CSVETGAADTQYF,TGCAGCGTCGAAACAGGAGCGGCAGATACGCAGTATTTT
.,TRBJ1-6,TRBD1,TRBV27,CASRTGGAYNSPLHF,TGTGCCAGCAGGACAGGGGGCGCCTATAATTCACCCCTCCACTTT
.,TRBJ1-1,TRBD1,TRBV28,CASREGTGGKAFF,TGTGCCAGCAGGGAAGGGACAGGGGGCAAGGCTTTCTTT
few,TRBJ1-4,.,TRBV7-8,CASSLGGTGNEKLFF,TGTGCCAGCAGCTTAGGGGGGACTGGAAATGAAAAACTGTTTTTT
.,TRBJ1-2,.,TRBV19,CASSIGANGYTF,TGTGCCAGTAGTATAGGGGCGAATGGCTACACCTTC
once,TRBJ2-2,.,TRBV7-3,CASSLGASAAGELFF,TGTGCCAGCAGCTTAGGGGCTAGCGCGGCCGGGGAGCTGTTTTTT
.,TRBJ2-5,.,TRBV28,CASSAPAGGETQYF,TGTGCCAGCAGTGCCCCGGCAGGAGGCGAGACCCAGTACTTC
.,TRBJ1-1,.,TRBV7-9,CASSRLYRFGAEAFF,TGTGCCAGCAGCCGACTTTATCGGTTCGGCGCTGAAGCTTTCTTT
.,TRBJ2-2,.,TRBV11-3,CASSIGGGNTGELFF,TGTGCCAGCAGCATCGGAGGGGGTAACACCGGGGAGCTGTTTTTT